This T cell receptor beta chain was sequenced during a study of regulatory T cells in long-lasting Graves disease (dated by TCRdb to the early 2020s). About the study as a whole: In the newly diagnosed Graves' disease group, patients had been taking antithyroid drugs for less than 3 months. Peripheral blood TCR sequencing and RNA sequencing compared persistent Graves' disease patients with newly diagnosed Graves' disease patients. The study was conducted in China and was registered as a clinical trial. A total of 35 or so samples underwent TCR sequencing: around 13 from persistent and about 20 from newly diagnosed Graves' disease patients. Overall study outcomes, separate from this receptor: TRBV28, TRBJ1-2 and TRBJ2-5 were preferentially used in persistent disease, while TRBV20-1 and TRBJ2-1 were favored in newly diagnosed disease. The small sample size was acknowledged by the authors as a limitation that may reduce accuracy. Only the TCR beta chain was sequenced and analyzed. More public clonotypes were shared among persistent patients (under 3,000) than among newly diagnosed patients (roughly 1,000). Compared with newly diagnosed patients, persistent Graves' disease patients had lower TCR Shannon entropy and fewer highly expanded clones, which suggests clonal expansion. Because the primary lesion, thyroid tissue, could not be accessed, the study looked at peripheral blood alone.

The time point tag for this specimen amounts to: newly diagnosed GD, antithyroid drugs for less than 3 months. For both TCR sequencing and RNA sequencing, RNA was extracted from PBMCs using TRIzol. The diagnosis of Graves' disease followed American Thyroid Association guidelines. Patients for the study were recruited at an endocrinology department in Xi'an, China. Each patient gave about 10 milliliters of peripheral blood, collected in an EDTA anticoagulant tube. Ficoll Paque Plus density gradient separation was used to isolate PBMCs, and no further T cell sorting was performed. RNA quality was checked with an Agilent 2100 Bioanalyzer and agarose gel, and concentration with a NanoDrop 2000. Library preparation was by multiplex PCR. The instrument was an Illumina HiSeq 4000. TCR beta libraries were built with iRepertoire HTBI primers and Arm-PCR amplification of CDR3 regions. Gel purification was performed on PCR products prior to sequencing. The original methods were these. A total of 60 to 80 TRBV and approximately 13 TRBJ segments were identified across samples and were used for gene usage analysis of CDR3 amino acid clonotypes. COPE and FqMerger were used to merge the filtered high-quality paired reads into contigs. Contigs were aligned with BLAST to IMGT TRBV, TRBD and TRBJ reference genes, and CDR3 was defined per IMGT. Any clonotype with a frequency above 0.1% was counted as a highly expanded clone. Repertoire diversity was measured by Shannon entropy, and V-J evenness by the Gini coefficient. A clonotype found in more than one individual was treated as public. TCRdb reprocessing: public reads trimmed at Q25 with fastp, clones called with MiXCR, in-frame beta chains kept. One record per CDR3 amino acid sequence lists the most common genes and DNA. Here the V and J calls rest on TCRdb's processing, not on the authors' analysis. This sample has around 480,000 distinct CDR3 sequences in its table, and 16% of those were observed once. In total, the top ten clones hold around 25% of the sample.

V is reduced by 3 bases and J by 1 base, leaving a spacing of 9 bases between them. Via the germline V gene (reference sequence), CDR1 is DFQATT and CDR2 SNEGSKA. Counted from cysteine to phenylalanine, this CDR3 has 13 amino acids. Just the 39-base CDR3 DNA is kept, in frame starting at base 1. This clonotype came up many times. The antigen this receptor binds is unknown. Qualities for individual bases were not recorded, and no much larger clone is one base off. The same specimen was also included in a second study, on T cells in Graves' hyperthyroidism and ophthalmopathy. From the second report: Stable Graves' hyperthyroidism was defined as the absence of progression to ophthalmopathy over 18 months of follow-up. Hyperthyroidism patients were aged 18 to 65 years and newly diagnosed, with disease duration of less than 2 months. Any patient with an uncontrolled infection, another autoimmune disease, pregnancy or lactation was excluded. Clinical symptoms, serum thyroxine and TRAb, thyroid ultrasound, and orbital computed tomography formed the basis for the diagnoses. The first round of RT-PCR for the TCR CDR3 was performed with the HTBI primer set and the Qiagen OneStep RT-PCR kit. Blood samples also contained most of the expanded thyroid clonotypes (frequency above 0.001), which suggests that blood repertoires may reflect thyroid immune responses. Ophthalmopathy was separated from stable hyperthyroidism by a 13 V-J signature model, with roughly 88% sensitivity and roughly 81% specificity obtained in cross-validation and 80%/75% obtained in testing. In validation, progression to ophthalmopathy was predicted by the model with around 70% sensitivity and 72.22% specificity, a median of approximately 6.5 months before onset. To identify TCR V-J signatures that set the groups apart, the researchers used a discovery cohort of 100 patients, made up of 40 to 45 with Graves' ophthalmopathy and some 60 with stable Graves' hyperthyroidism. Whether ophthalmopathy could be predicted prospectively was tested in an independent validation cohort made up of approximately 19 hyperthyroidism patients plus 17 patients who later progressed to ophthalmopathy. The 100 or so discovery patients were randomly split 7:3 into training and test sets. In addition, the study compared T-cell repertoires in thyroid tissue and in blood from six Graves' hyperthyroidism patients. Following sampling, methimazole starting at 30 mg daily was given to hyperthyroidism patients, and high-dose intravenous methylprednisolone was given to ophthalmopathy patients. A second multiplex PCR round built the libraries, followed by size selection and purification. Sequencing of the libraries was done on an Illumina HiSeq2000 using paired-end 100 bp reads. SOAPnuke was used to process the raw data, removing reads that contained adapters or uncalled bases, had a mean Phred below 15, or lacked an exact match to the constant primer or identifier. High-quality paired reads were merged with COPE v1.2.5, and unique nucleotide sequences were defined as clonotypes. Clonotypes were aligned to IMGT TRBV, TRBD and TRBJ reference segments using MiTCR v1.1. The analysis included only V-J combinations with a frequency above 0.0001, which together covered roughly 99% of the repertoires. The TCS score was defined as the ratio of F50 (clonal expansion) to E x V (chaos), calculated using BLOSUM62-based TCRdist between CDR3 peptides within each V-J. Welch's t-statistics and random forest reduced around 550 V-J features to roughly 13, which were used in a naive Bayes classifier (R e1071). Sample size was not statistically predetermined, and investigators were not blinded to group allocation. The paper describes TCR Vbeta CDR3 sequencing of fewer than 150 peripheral blood samples, made up of about 40 ophthalmopathy patients, around 78 hyperthyroidism patients and 17 progressor patients.

This clonotype was obtained from a woman aged 40 to 65 with Graves disease. Donor details come from another sample of the same person, matched by shared clones. Sequencing used peripheral blood mononuclear cells (PBMCs), obtained at new diagnosis, from a patient treated with antithyroid drugs. The chain was built from TRBV20-1 and TRBJ1-1; the D gene is not confidently resolved. The DNA sequence reads TGCAGTGCTAGGGACCAGAGGAACACTGAAGCTTTCTTT. Translation gives CSARDQRNTEAFF.